This T cell receptor (beta chain) was identified during a study of siplizumab effects on memory and regulatory T cells. Notes on the study in general: Naive T cells were seemingly more diverse than memory cells, and major contributions to the alloresponse seemed to be made by them.

Note on this clone: The antigen is not known.

Per germline, CDR1 MNHEY and CDR2 SMNVEV (reference sequence). The V end was cut by 5 bases, the J end by 4 bases, with 14 bases between. CDR3 size: 14 residues. For every sample, about 10^5 TCR templates were assayed. The protocol was immunoSEQ multiplex PCR, while the TCRdb copy is restricted to in-frame clones and leaves out a portion. The table lists roughly 69,000 clones, approximately 87% of them singletons. This chain links TRBV27 with TRBJ1-1; D is undetermined. The TCR was taken from a human donor in good health. Specimen: memory CD4+ T cells sorted from blood. CDR3 DNA sequence: TGTGCCAGCAGTGGGAGTTGGGGTAGCACTGAAGCTTTCTTT. This encodes CASSGSWGSTEAFF.